These 15 T cell receptor beta chains originate from one sample sequenced in a study of cytomegalovirus exposure and HLA in healthy donors. The primer mix had 60 Vbeta and 13 Jbeta primers. The method was immunoSEQ multiplex PCR; TCRdb's version includes in-frame clones alone and lacks a portion of them. This table lists 100,000 or so clones. Specimen: PBMCs. These receptors came from a woman aged 25 to 45 in good health and CMV-seronegative.

The chain couples TRBV20-1 to TRBJ2-5; the D is unclear. CDR3 length: 11 residues. CDR1 is DFQATT and CDR2 is SNEGSKA in the germline V gene (reference sequence). The ends were cut back, 6 bases at V and 0 bases at J, with 5 bases in the middle. The CDR3, as DNA: TGCAGTGCCACGGACCAAGAGACCCAGTACTTC. Protein sequence: CSATDQETQYF.

Comment on this clone: The DNA is omitted, as the CDR3 cannot be located on it reliably, and the CDR3 follows TCRdb's listing. This sequence joins TRBV28 and TRBJ2-3; no check of the table's D call, TRBD1, against the DNA was made. The CDR3 extends over 15 residues, inclusive of both ends. Germline CDR1 reads MDHEN; CDR2 reads SYDVKM. The CDR3 region is CASSSSTGRTDTQYF.

The chain joins TRBV9 to TRBJ2-5; TRBD1 is a possible D gene (5 bases). Trimming stripped 0 bases from V and 3 bases from J, with 6 bases between. The germline gives CDR1 SGDLS, CDR2 YYNGEE. CDR3 length: 13 residues. CDR3 region: CASSVGQKETQYF. The CDR3 region has the DNA TGTGCCAGCAGCGTAGGACAGAAAGAGACCCAGTACTTC.

The chain carries TRBV9 and TRBJ2-3; 7 nucleotides align to TRBD2. The germline V gene has CDR1 SGDLS and CDR2 YYNGEE. Losses at the gene ends were 0 bases for V and 5 bases for J; bases not matched to a gene: 6. The CDR3 contains 15 residues. CDR3 protein: CASSVGRAGKDTQYF. CDR3 DNA: TGTGCCAGCAGCGTAGGTCGAGCGGGAAAAGATACGCAGTATTTT.

This chain connects TRBV19 to TRBJ2-7; TRBD1 matches at 8 bases. The CDR3 contains 15 residues. V gave up 7 bases and J gave up 3 bases; unmatched junction bases: 11. Germline-derived CDR1 and CDR2 are LNHDA and SQIVND (reference sequence). CDR3 in amino acids: CASTLQADRDYEQYF. CDR3 bases: TGTGCCAGTACCCTACAGGCGGACAGGGACTACGAGCAGTACTTC.

V and J are TRBV30 and TRBJ2-1, with TRBD1 identical over 8 bases. Germline V CDR1 and CDR2: GTSNPN, SVGIG (reference sequence). The junction had 5 bases not matched to a gene; V was cut back by 0 bases and J by 7 bases. There are 14 residues in the CDR3. CDR3 region: CAWSVLGTGNEQFF. CDR3 nucleotides: TGTGCCTGGAGTGTACTAGGGACAGGAAATGAGCAGTTCTTC.

Note on this clone: The junction does not match germline at one end; this may be a read error. The V call is TRBV4-1, the J call TRBJ2-1; perhaps TRBD2 as D (5 bases). Germline V lookup: CDR1 MGHRA, CDR2 YSYEKL. The CDR3 length is 12 residues. The CDR3 is CASSQATGFVIF. The CDR3 DNA reads as TGCGCCAGCAGCCAAGCCACGGGATTCGTCATCTTC.

The rearrangement joins TRBV19 to TRBJ2-2; D unclear. The germline V gene has CDR1 LNHDA and CDR2 SQIVND (reference sequence). The CDR3 length is 14 residues. V was shortened by 5 bases and J by 7 bases, with 14 bases between the two germline ends. The CDR3 loop is CASSSRFSYGELFF. CDR3 DNA: TGTGCCAGTAGTTCCCGTTTTAGCTACGGGGAGCTGTTTTTT.

V is TRBV30 and J is TRBJ1-1; 8 bases fit TRBD1. Germline loops: CDR1 GTSNPN, CDR2 SVGIG (reference sequence). The CDR3 is made up of 13 amino acids. Losses at the gene ends were 6 bases for V and 6 bases for J; bases not matched to a gene: 9. The CDR3 nucleotides are TGTGCCTGTGACCGCGGACAGGGCGCTGAAGCTTTCTTT. It encodes CACDRGQGAEAFF.

The chain joins TRBV6-5 to TRBJ1-4, with 7 nucleotides matching TRBD1. CDR3 size: 15 residues. Germline trimming cut 6 bases from V and 0 bases from J; bases unmatched to any gene: 4. Germline-derived CDR1 and CDR2 are MNHEY and SVGAGI. The CDR3 DNA sequence: TGTGCCAGCAGGCCAACAGGGGCAACTAATGAAAAACTGTTTTTT. Its protein is CASRPTGATNEKLFF.

The V gene is TRBV4-2, the J gene TRBJ2-3, with 9 bases that match TRBD2. The length of the CDR3 is 16 residues. Trimming at V came to 6 bases and at J to 1 base, leaving 8 bases not matched to a gene. The V gene's germline CDR1 is LGHNA and CDR2 YNFKEQ. The CDR3 sequence: CASRNIAGEGTDTQYF. The CDR3 DNA reads as TGTGCCAGCAGGAACATAGCGGGAGAAGGCACAGATACGCAGTATTTT.

V and J are TRBV28 and TRBJ2-5; 11 positions match TRBD2. Trimming took 7 bases from V and 5 from J; bases not matched to a gene: 15. Germline V CDR1 and CDR2: MDHEN, SYDVKM. The CDR3 contains 17 residues. The CDR3 here is CASNNGVAGGRRETQYF. The CDR3, as DNA: TGTGCCAGCAATAACGGGGTAGCGGGGGGGCGCCGGGAGACCCAGTACTTC.

The V and J genes are TRBV4-1 and TRBJ1-4, with TRBD1 matching over 9 bases. V shed 1 base, J shed 8 bases, and the junction held 2 bases outside the gene matches. This CDR3 contains 14 residues. CDR1 and CDR2 from the germline V gene are MGHRA and YSYEKL. DNA of the CDR3: TGCGCCAGCAGCCAAGGGACAGGGGACGAAAAACTGTTTTTT. It encodes CASSQGTGDEKLFF.

V usage is TRBV5-1 and J usage is TRBJ2-7; TRBD2 agrees at 9 bases. V trimming: 4 bases; J trimming: 3 bases; junction bases outside the gene matches: 8. This CDR3 has 15 residues. CDR1 and CDR2 (germline): SGHRS, YFSETQ. The DNA of the CDR3 is TGCGCCAGCAGCACCCGGACTAGCGAGAACTACGAGCAGTACTTC. Protein product: CASSTRTSENYEQYF.

The chain couples TRBV18 to TRBJ1-2, with a possible D match to TRBD1 (5 bases). The CDR3 is made up of 13 amino acids. CDR1 and CDR2 from the germline V gene are KGHSH and LQKENI. V lost 3 bases and J lost 6, with 11 bases in between. CDR3 DNA sequence: TGTGCCAGCTCACCCAGGGATTCAGATGGCTACACCTTC. It codes for CASSPRDSDGYTF.